These T cell receptor beta chains were read from a single sample in a study of blood T cell repertoires in COVID-19. Libraries were prepared by immunoSEQ multiplex PCR; TCRdb keeps only in-frame clonotypes and omits some of them. Among about 150,000 clones listed, more than 70% were seen once. The sequenced sample was peripheral blood. The receptor set was obtained from a woman older than 75 with active or convalescent COVID-19. CDR3s include the opening cysteine and the closing phenylalanine or tryptophan. Fields, in order: clone size, V gene, J gene, D gene, CDR3 DNA, CDR3 protein. D genes are given only for firm matches. A clone size is listed for some rows: how often the clone was seen (once, few, many), or a class if it is expanded.

.	TRBV7-8	TRBJ2-7	.	TGTGCCAGCAGCTCCCGACCGACAGACTACGAGCAGTACTTC	CASSSRPTDYEQYF
few	TRBV7-9	TRBJ1-2	TRBD1	TGTGCCAGCACCCGACAGGGGGCGATACATGGCTACACCTTC	CASTRQGAIHGYTF
.	TRBV11-2	TRBJ1-2	TRBD1	TGTGCCAGCAGCGCAGACAGGGGGAGCGGCTACACCTTC	CASSADRGSGYTF
.	TRBV3-1/TRBV3-2	TRBJ2-3	TRBD2	TGTGCCAGCAGCCAAGTAGTCAGCGGAGGACTAGCGGATAGCACAGATACGCAGTATTTT	CASSQVVSGGLADSTDTQYF
once	TRBV6-2/TRBV6-3	TRBJ2-5	.	TGTGCCAGCAGTCACAGGGACGTCCAAGAGACCCAGTACTTC	CASSHRDVQETQYF
.	TRBV6-5	TRBJ1-3	.	TGTGCCAGCAGTTACTCGATGACTGCTGGAAACACCATATATTTT	CASSYSMTAGNTIYF
.	TRBV7-9	TRBJ2-7	.	TGTGCCAGCAGCGGGCACCGGGACTCCTTTGGCGAGCAGTACTTC	CASSGHRDSFGEQYF
.	TRBV7-3	TRBJ2-7	.	TGTGCCAGCAGCCTAACCCCAGGGCTCGAGCAGTACTTC	CASSLTPGLEQYF
few	TRBV7-9	TRBJ1-1	.	TGTGCCAGCAGCTTCGTAGTAGACGGGATCGCTGAAGCTTTCTTT	CASSFVVDGIAEAFF
.	TRBV30	TRBJ1-1	.	TGTGCCTGGAGCGCCCAAAGCCTCGACCGACTCGGAGCTTTCTTT	CAWSAQSLDRLGAFF
.	TRBV20-1	TRBJ1-4	TRBD1	TGCAGTGCTAGTAAAAGGACAGGGGCTAATGAAAAACTGTTTTTT	CSASKRTGANEKLFF
.	TRBV19	TRBJ1-5	.	TGTGCCAGTAGCCTAACAGGGTTTAGCAATCAGCCCCAGCATTTT	CASSLTGFSNQPQHF
.	TRBV12-3/TRBV12-4	TRBJ1-5	.	TGTGCCAGCAGTTTTTCAGGGGAACAGCCCCAGCATTTT	CASSFSGEQPQHF
.	TRBV5-1	TRBJ2-1	TRBD2	TGCGCCAGCAGCACGGGACTAGCGGGAGGTTGGAATGAGCAGTTCTTC	CASSTGLAGGWNEQFF
.	TRBV6-5	TRBJ2-7	.	TGTGCCAGCAGTTACTCGGGAGCAGGATCCTACGAGCAGTACTTC	CASSYSGAGSYEQYF
once	TRBV15	TRBJ2-6	.	TGTGCCACCAGCAGAGATACGAGAGCCTCTGGGGCCAACGTCCTGACTTTC	CATSRDTRASGANVLTF
.	TRBV6-6	TRBJ2-7	TRBD1	TGTGCCAGCAGCGCTCGGGACAGGGGATCATACGAGCAGTACTTC	CASSARDRGSYEQYF
.	TRBV19	TRBJ2-5	.	TGTGCCAGTAACCAACGCGGGCAAGAGACCCAGTACTTC	CASNQRGQETQYF
.	TRBV4-1	TRBJ2-7	.	TGCGCCAGCAGCCACCTCCTTGGAGGTAGCGGTTACGAGCAGTACTTC	CASSHLLGGSGYEQYF
.	TRBV18	TRBJ1-4	TRBD1	TGTGCCAGCTCACCTTCGACAGGGCAGAGAAATGAAAAACTGTTTTTT	CASSPSTGQRNEKLFF
once	TRBV5-1	TRBJ1-2	.	TGCGCCAGCCAAGACAGCCAGGGAGGCTATGGCTACACCTTC	CASQDSQGGYGYTF